Presented here are 15 T cell receptor beta chains from one specimen sequenced in a study of identical twins. TCRdb reanalysed the 5' RACE reads using MiXCR and keeps one entry per CDR3 protein. The table shows 1.5 million or so distinct CDR3 sequences, with less than 40% occurring only once. The sequenced material came from cord blood. The receptors were sampled from a newborn girl in good health.

This clonotype was counted a few times. V usage is TRBV21-1 and J usage is TRBJ1-4. TRBV21-1 is a pseudogene segment. This CDR3 is 14 amino acids long. CDR3 bases: TGTGCCAGCAGCAAAGAAGGTTGCAATGAAAAACTGTTTTTT. It encodes CASSKEGCNEKLFF.

The chain joins TRBV9 to TRBJ2-3, with 12 bases lining up with TRBD2. The CDR3 extends over 17 amino acids. Germline V CDR1 and CDR2: SGDLS, YYNGEE. Trimming took 0 bases from V and 2 from J; bases not matched to a gene: 4. The CDR3: CASSVAWTSGDTDTQYF. As DNA, the CDR3 is TGTGCCAGCAGCGTAGCCTGGACTAGCGGGGACACAGATACGCAGTATTTT.

The CDR3 sequence is CASRSVNTGELFF. As DNA, the CDR3 is TGTGCCAGCAGATCAGTGAACACCGGGGAGCTGTTTTTT. The chain combines TRBV11-2 with TRBJ2-2; unclear D gene. The CDR3 runs to 13 residues. Trimming removed 6 bases at V and 1 base at J, with 6 bases between. Germline V lookup: CDR1 SGHAT, CDR2 FQNNGV.

V gene TRBV12-3 or TRBV12-4 combines with J gene TRBJ2-4, with 7 bases matching TRBD2. Judging by the DNA end, TRBJ2-7 fits better; the J call may be wrong. The CDR3 contains 14 residues. The CDR3 bases are TGTGCCAGCAGCTGGGAGGGCCGGAGATACGAGCAGTACTTC. Translation: CASSWEGRRYEQYF.

This clonotype came up many times. The V call is TRBV7-2, the J call TRBJ2-1; 7 bases agree with TRBD2. The junction had 8 bases not matched to a gene; V was cut back by 3 bases and J by 0 bases. CDR1 is SGHTA, CDR2 FQGNSA, per germline. This CDR3 contains 17 residues. This CDR3 is CASSFPLLASSYNEQFF. For the CDR3, the DNA is TGTGCCAGCAGCTTCCCCCTACTAGCGAGCTCCTACAATGAGCAGTTCTTC.

V is TRBV29-1 and J is TRBJ2-7; TRBD2 matches at 11 bases. With V trimmed by 7 bases and J by 7 bases, 15 bases remained unmatched. Looked up from germline, CDR1 is SQVTM and CDR2 is ANQGSEA. This CDR3 is built from 15 residues. In nucleotides, the CDR3 is TGCAGCGCCGCAGGACTAGCGGGTCTCAGGAATGAGCAGTACTTC. Amino acids: CSAAGLAGLRNEQYF.

The V gene is TRBV7-2, the J gene TRBJ2-4, with 10 nucleotides matching TRBD2. The assigned J gene may be wrong: the sequence end matches TRBJ2-7 better. CDR1 is SGHTA and CDR2 is FQGNSA in the germline V gene. The CDR3 runs to 16 residues. The CDR3 DNA reads TGTGCCAGCAGCTTAGAGCCACTAGCGGGGACCTACGAGCAGTACTTC. Residues: CASSLEPLAGTYEQYF.

The genes are TRBV6-1 and TRBJ1-2, with D possibly being TRBD1 (6 bases). Germline V gene lookup returns CDR1 MNHNS and CDR2 SASEGT. The length of the CDR3 is 15 residues. Deletions cut 3 bases from V and 4 bases from J, with 15 bases between. CDR3 sequence reads: CASSDASGTIYGYTF. CDR3 bases: TGTGCCAGCAGTGACGCCTCCGGGACAATCTATGGCTACACCTTC.

This clonotype was recorded at least ten times. This chain links TRBV24-1 with TRBJ2-4; 7 positions agree with TRBD2. The CDR3 length is 17 residues. Germline CDR1 reads KGHDR; CDR2 reads SFDVKD. The ends lost 4 bases at V and 0 bases at J; junction bases unmatched: 8. The CDR3 protein is CATSESPGRLAKNIQYF. CDR3 bases: TGTGCCACCAGTGAGTCCCCCGGGAGGCTAGCCAAAAACATTCAGTACTTC.

The chain has TRBV11-2 and TRBJ2-5, with a possible D match to TRBD1 (5 bases). Deletions cut 3 bases from V and 5 bases from J, with 16 bases between. This CDR3 is 15 amino acids long. CDR1 is SGHAT and CDR2 is FQNNGV in the germline V gene. CDR3 amino acids: CASSFKNINRETQYF. In DNA form, the CDR3 reads TGTGCCAGCAGCTTCAAAAACATAAACAGGGAGACCCAGTACTTC.

The chain is built from TRBV11-2 and TRBJ2-7; D remains unclear. The germline V gene encodes CDR1 SGHAT and CDR2 FQNNGV. V shed 3 bases and J shed 7 bases, with 19 bases lying between them. The length of the CDR3 is 15 residues. The CDR3 is CASSFNPRTSDEQYF. The CDR3 nucleotides are TGTGCCAGCAGCTTCAATCCACGGACGTCCGATGAGCAGTACTTC.

This clonotype has more than one count but fewer than ten. CDR3 protein: CASSLSASGPQETQYF. As DNA, the CDR3 is TGTGCCAGCAGCTTGTCAGCTAGCGGGCCACAAGAGACCCAGTACTTC. The rearrangement links TRBV11-3 to TRBJ2-5, with TRBD2 matching 8 bases. Trimming at V came to 3 bases and at J to 2 bases, leaving 8 bases not matched to a gene. The CDR3 contains 16 residues. Germline V CDR1 and CDR2: SGHNT, YENEEA.

V is TRBV4-1 and J is TRBJ2-5; no clear D gene. Deletions cut 0 bases from V and 5 bases from J, with 10 bases between. Germline V gene data show CDR1 as MGHRA and CDR2 as YSYEKL. This CDR3 is 14 amino acids long. CDR3 residues: CASSQDGAWETQYF. In DNA form, the CDR3 reads TGCGCCAGCAGCCAAGATGGTGCTTGGGAGACCCAGTACTTC.

The chain uses TRBV4-3 and TRBJ2-7, with D perhaps TRBD2 (6 bases). The J call may be mistaken, given a closer DNA end match to TRBJ2-4. Germline assignment: CDR1 LGHNA and CDR2 YSLEER. This CDR3 comprises 15 residues. CDR3 protein: CASSQYGGLENIQYF. CDR3 coding DNA: TGCGCCAGCAGCCAATACGGGGGTTTAGAAAACATTCAGTACTTC.

J is TRBJ1-6 and V is TRBV6-6; 7 positions match TRBD1. This CDR3 region has 16 residues. Germline CDR1 and CDR2: MNHNY and SVGAGI (reference sequence). V was pared by 6 bases and J by 6 bases, with 11 bases of the junction left unmatched. This CDR3 reads CASREQGVLPNSPLHF. The CDR3 DNA reads as TGTGCCAGCAGAGAGCAGGGGGTACTTCCTAATTCACCCCTCCACTTT.